This T cell receptor beta chain is drawn from a study of blood T cell repertoires in COVID-19. Per the study methods: Amplification of reference gene primers was used by the study to estimate nucleated cell counts. TCRdb's table, derived via immunoSEQ multiplex PCR, lists solely in-frame clones and lacks some. The V and J calls and clone size were taken over from that table, and D and trimming were inferred from the DNA. There are fewer than 200,000 clones in the sample; 65% to 90% occur only once, and under 9.5% lies in the top ten. CDR1 DFQATT and CDR2 SNEGSKA come from the germline V gene (reference sequence). This CDR3 has 15 residues. The junction had 9 bases not matched to a gene; V was cut back by 3 bases and J by 3 bases.

Sequencing used peripheral blood. The sequence derives from a man aged 50 to 60 with active or convalescent COVID-19. The chain recombines TRBV20-1 with TRBJ2-7; 9 bases map to TRBD2. CDR3 sequence reads: CSASGDLAGNYEQYF. The CDR3 bases are TGCAGTGCTAGTGGGGACCTAGCGGGAAACTACGAGCAGTACTTC.